What follows are 5 T cell receptor beta chains derived from one specimen sequenced in a study of shared clonotypes between healthy human individuals. Generated by immunoSEQ multiplex PCR, the TCRdb table keeps only in-frame clones and is missing some. The table includes over 2 million clones, approximately 94% detected once. Positive CCR7 selection of CD45RO-negative cells yielded the naive CD8 cells, and terminally differentiated effector memory CD45RA+ cells were excluded. What was sequenced was naive CD8+ T cells sorted from blood. These receptors all stem from a man aged 18-30 years in good health.

This clone was counted only a few times. The V and J genes are TRBV5-5 and TRBJ1-3; D may be TRBD1 (6 bases). V was cut by 4 bases and J by 2 bases, with 19 bases left in between. Germline CDR1 and CDR2: SGHKS and YYEKEE (reference sequence). This CDR3 is 17 amino acids long. Written as DNA, the CDR3 is TGTGCCAGCAGCCCAAACCACGACAGGAAACCTGGAAACACCATATATTTT. It codes for CASSPNHDRKPGNTIYF.

The CDR3: CASSPTSATSSYNEQFF. CDR3 sequence (DNA): TGCGCCAGCAGTCCCACTAGCGCTACCTCCTCCTACAATGAGCAGTTCTTC. This chain links TRBV10-2 with TRBJ2-1; 7 bases match TRBD2. With V trimmed by 5 bases and J by 0 bases, 10 bases remained unmatched. Per germline, CDR1 WSHSY and CDR2 SAAADI. The CDR3 is made up of 17 amino acids.

This clone has just one count. J is TRBJ2-1 and V is TRBV30, with D perhaps TRBD1 (6 bases). Per the germline V gene, CDR1 is GTSNPN and CDR2 is SVGIG (reference sequence). V lost 1 base and J 9 bases, leaving 16 bases between the germline ends. The CDR3 length is 14 residues. The CDR3 bases are TGTGCCTGGAGTGAAGACAGGTCCCGGGGTGAGCAGTTCTTC. Translated, it gives CAWSEDRSRGEQFF.

A note on this clone: Other nucleotide sequences in the sample specify the same CDR3. The CDR3 is CASSLALAYEQYF. The CDR3 DNA is TGTGCCAGCAGCTTAGCCCTGGCCTACGAGCAGTACTTC. The rearrangement uses TRBV7-2 and TRBJ2-7; D uncertain. This CDR3 spans 13 amino acids. Germline V gives CDR1 SGHTA, CDR2 FQGNSA. Trimming took 0 bases from V and 2 from J, leaving 5 bases between them.

The rearrangement uses TRBV6-5 and TRBJ2-7; D not certain. The germline V and J ends were trimmed by 0 bases and 5 bases, with 8 bases remaining between them. The CDR3 totals 13 residues. CDR1 is MNHEY, CDR2 SVGAGI, per germline. CDR3 nucleotides: TGTGCCAGCAGTTACTCGATTTCCAACGAGCAGTACTTC. Translating gives CASSYSISNEQYF.